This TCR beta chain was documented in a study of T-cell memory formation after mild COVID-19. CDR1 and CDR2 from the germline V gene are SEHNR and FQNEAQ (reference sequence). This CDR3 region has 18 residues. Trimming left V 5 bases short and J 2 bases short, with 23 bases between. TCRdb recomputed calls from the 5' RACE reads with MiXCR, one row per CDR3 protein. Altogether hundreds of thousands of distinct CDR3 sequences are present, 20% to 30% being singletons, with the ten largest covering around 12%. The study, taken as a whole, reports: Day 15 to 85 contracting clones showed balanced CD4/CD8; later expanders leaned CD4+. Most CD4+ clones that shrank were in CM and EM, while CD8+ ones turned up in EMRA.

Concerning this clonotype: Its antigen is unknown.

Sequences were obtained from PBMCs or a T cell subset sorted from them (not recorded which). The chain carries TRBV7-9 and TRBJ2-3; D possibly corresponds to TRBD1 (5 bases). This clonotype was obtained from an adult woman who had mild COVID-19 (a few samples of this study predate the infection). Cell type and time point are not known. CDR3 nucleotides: TGTGCCAGCAGCCCCCCCTTGGACACCGGATCCGTCACAGATACGCAGTATTTT. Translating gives CASSPPLDTGSVTDTQYF.